This TCR beta chain was identified in a study of CD8 T cells in ankylosing spondylitis. Study outcomes and limitations: Ankylosing spondylitis blood appeared to carry a characteristic TCR beta motif of roughly eight highly homologous variants. Disease-linked clones were reportedly significantly enriched in matched ankylosing spondylitis synovial fluid.

TCRdb analysed the 5' RACE reads with MiXCR anew, one entry per CDR3 protein. The profile covers approximately 400,000 distinct CDR3 sequences, with roughly 25% appearing a single time and 0.75% to 0.9% taken by the ten largest. This clonotype was detected ten times or more. Its target is not known. Trimming stripped 5 bases from V and 2 bases from J, with 15 bases between. Germline CDR1 is SQVTM and CDR2 is ANQGSEA. The CDR3 length is 15 residues. Sequencing was done on a sample of blood, either unsorted or a sorted T cell fraction (not recorded which). The clonotype originates from a male donor with ankylosing spondylitis. The gene calls are TRBV29-1 and TRBJ2-2; tentatively, D is TRBD1 or TRBD2 (6 bases each). The CDR3 loop reads CSVIPPGANTGELFF. CDR3 DNA sequence: TGCAGCGTTATTCCCCCGGGGGCAAACACCGGGGAGCTGTTTTTT.